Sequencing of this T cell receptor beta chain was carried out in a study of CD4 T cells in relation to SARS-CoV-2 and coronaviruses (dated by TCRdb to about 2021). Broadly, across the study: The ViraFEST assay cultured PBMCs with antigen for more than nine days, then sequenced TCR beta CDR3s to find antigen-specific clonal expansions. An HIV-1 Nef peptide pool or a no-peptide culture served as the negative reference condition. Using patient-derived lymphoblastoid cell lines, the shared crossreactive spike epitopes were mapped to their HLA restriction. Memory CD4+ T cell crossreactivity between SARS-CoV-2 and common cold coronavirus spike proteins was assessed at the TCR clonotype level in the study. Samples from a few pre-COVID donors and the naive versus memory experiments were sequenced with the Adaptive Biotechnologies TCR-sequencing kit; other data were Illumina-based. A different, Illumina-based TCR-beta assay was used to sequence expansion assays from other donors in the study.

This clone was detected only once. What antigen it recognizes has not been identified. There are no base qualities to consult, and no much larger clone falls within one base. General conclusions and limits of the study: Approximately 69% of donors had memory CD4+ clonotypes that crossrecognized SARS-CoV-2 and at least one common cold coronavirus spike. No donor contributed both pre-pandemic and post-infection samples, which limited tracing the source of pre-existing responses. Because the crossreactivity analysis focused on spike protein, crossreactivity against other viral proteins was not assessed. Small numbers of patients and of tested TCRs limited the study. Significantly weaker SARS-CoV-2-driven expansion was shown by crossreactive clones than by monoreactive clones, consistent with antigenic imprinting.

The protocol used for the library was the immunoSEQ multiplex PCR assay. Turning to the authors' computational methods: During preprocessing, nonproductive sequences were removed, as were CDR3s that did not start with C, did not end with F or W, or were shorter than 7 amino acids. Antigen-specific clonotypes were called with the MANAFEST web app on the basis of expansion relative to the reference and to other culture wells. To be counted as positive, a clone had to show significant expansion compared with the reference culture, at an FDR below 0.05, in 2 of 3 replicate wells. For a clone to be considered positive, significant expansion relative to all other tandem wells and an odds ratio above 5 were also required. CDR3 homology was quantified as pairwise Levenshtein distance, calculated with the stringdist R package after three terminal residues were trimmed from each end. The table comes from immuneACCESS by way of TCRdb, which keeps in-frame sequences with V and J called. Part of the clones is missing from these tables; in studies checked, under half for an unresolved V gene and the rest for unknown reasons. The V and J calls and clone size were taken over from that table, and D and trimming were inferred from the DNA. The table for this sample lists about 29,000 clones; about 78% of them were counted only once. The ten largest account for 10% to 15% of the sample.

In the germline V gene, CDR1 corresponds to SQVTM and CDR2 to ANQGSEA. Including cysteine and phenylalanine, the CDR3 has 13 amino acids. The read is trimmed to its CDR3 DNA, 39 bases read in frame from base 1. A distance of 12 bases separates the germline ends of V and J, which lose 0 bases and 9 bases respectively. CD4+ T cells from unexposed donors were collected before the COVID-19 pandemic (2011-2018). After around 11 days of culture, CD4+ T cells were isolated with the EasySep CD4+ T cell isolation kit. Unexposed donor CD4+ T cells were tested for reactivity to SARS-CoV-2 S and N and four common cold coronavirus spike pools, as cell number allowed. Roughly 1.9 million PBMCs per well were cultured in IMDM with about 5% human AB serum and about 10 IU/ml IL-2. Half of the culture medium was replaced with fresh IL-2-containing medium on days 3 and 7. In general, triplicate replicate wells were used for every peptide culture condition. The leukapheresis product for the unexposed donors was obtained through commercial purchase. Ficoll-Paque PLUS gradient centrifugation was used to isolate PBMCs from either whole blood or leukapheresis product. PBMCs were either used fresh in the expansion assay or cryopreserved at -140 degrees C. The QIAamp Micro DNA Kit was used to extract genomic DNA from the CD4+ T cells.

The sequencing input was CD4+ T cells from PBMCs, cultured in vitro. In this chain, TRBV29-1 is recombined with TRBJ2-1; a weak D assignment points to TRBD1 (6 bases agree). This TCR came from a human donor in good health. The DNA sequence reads TGCAGCGTTGAAGATCCACAGGGCGTTGAGCAGTTCTTC. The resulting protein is CSVEDPQGVEQFF.